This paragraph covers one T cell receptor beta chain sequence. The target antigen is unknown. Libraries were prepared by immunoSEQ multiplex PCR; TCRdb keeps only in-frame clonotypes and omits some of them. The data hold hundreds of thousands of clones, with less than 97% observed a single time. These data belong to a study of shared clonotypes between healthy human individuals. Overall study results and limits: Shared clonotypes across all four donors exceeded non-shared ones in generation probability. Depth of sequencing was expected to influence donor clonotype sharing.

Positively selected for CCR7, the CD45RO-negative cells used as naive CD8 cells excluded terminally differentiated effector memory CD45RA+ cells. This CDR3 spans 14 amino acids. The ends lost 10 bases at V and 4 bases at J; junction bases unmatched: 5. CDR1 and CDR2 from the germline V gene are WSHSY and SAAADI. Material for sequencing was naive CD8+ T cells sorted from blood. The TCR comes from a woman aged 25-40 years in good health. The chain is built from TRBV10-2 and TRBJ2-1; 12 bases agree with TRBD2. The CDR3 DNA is TGCGCCACCGGAGGACTAGCGGGATACAATGAGCAGTTCTTC. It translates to CATGGLAGYNEQFF.